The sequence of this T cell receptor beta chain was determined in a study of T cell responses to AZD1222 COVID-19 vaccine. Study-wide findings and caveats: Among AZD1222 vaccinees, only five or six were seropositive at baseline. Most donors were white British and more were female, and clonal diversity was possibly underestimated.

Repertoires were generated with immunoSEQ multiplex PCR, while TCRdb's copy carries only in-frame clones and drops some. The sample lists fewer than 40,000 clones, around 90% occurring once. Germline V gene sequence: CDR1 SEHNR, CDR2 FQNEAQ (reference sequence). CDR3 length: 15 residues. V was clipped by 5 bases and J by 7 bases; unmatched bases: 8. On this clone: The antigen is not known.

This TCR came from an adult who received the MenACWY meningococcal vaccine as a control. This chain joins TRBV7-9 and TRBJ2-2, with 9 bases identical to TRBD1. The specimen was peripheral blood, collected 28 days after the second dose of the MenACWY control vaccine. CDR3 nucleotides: TGTGCCAGCAGCCGAATACAGGGGGCCGGCGGGGAGCTGTTTTTT. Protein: CASSRIQGAGGELFF.